A selection of T cell receptor beta chains follows, all from one sample in a study of PD-1 blockade in mismatch repair-deficient tumors. Data came from immunoSEQ multiplex PCR; TCRdb stores just in-frame clones and leaves some out. This sample carries tens of thousands of clones, 78% of them seen once, and the ten largest clones take 3.3%. The source was peripheral blood, collected 4 weeks after starting pembrolizumab. All receptors derive from an adult with mismatch repair-deficient cancer. The CDR3 runs from the conserved cysteine through the conserved F or W. Fields, in order: D gene, clone size, J gene, V gene, CDR3 protein, CDR3 DNA. The D gene is left open where the match is weak. Only part of the rows carry a size: once, few, many, or a class if the clone is expanded.

d_call: TRBD1
clone_size: once
j_call: TRBJ1-1
v_call: TRBV14
cdr3_aa: CASSQGQGTTEAFF
cdr3_nt: TGTGCCAGCAGCCAAGGACAGGGGACTACTGAAGCTTTCTTT

d_call: TRBD2
clone_size: .
j_call: TRBJ2-3
v_call: TRBV7-6
cdr3_aa: CASSSALAVVGTQYF
cdr3_nt: TGTGCCAGCAGCTCTGCACTAGCGGTGGTGGGTACGCAGTATTTT

d_call: .
clone_size: .
j_call: TRBJ1-2
v_call: TRBV21-1
cdr3_aa: CASTGGWRGDFDGYTF
cdr3_nt: TGTGCCAGCACGGGCGGGTGGAGAGGAGACTTCGATGGCTACACCTTC

d_call: .
clone_size: once
j_call: TRBJ2-1
v_call: TRBV5-1
cdr3_aa: CASSAGPSITGRWNEQFF
cdr3_nt: TGCGCCAGCAGCGCGGGGCCGTCAATAACCGGGAGATGGAATGAGCAGTTCTTC

d_call: .
clone_size: .
j_call: TRBJ2-5
v_call: TRBV30
cdr3_aa: CAWSPQPSGGETQYF
cdr3_nt: TGTGCCTGGAGCCCCCAGCCGTCGGGTGGAGAGACCCAGTACTTC

d_call: TRBD2
clone_size: few
j_call: TRBJ2-3
v_call: TRBV7-6
cdr3_aa: CASSPRVSSGRFADTQYF
cdr3_nt: TGTGCCAGCAGCCCCCGGGTTTCTAGCGGGAGATTCGCAGATACGCAGTATTTT

d_call: TRBD2
clone_size: .
j_call: TRBJ2-3
v_call: TRBV13
cdr3_aa: CASSPRLASVADTQYF
cdr3_nt: TGTGCCAGCAGCCCAAGACTAGCCAGTGTCGCAGATACGCAGTATTTT

d_call: .
clone_size: .
j_call: TRBJ2-7
v_call: TRBV11-2
cdr3_aa: CASSLGPRDTWQYF
cdr3_nt: TGTGCCAGCAGCTTAGGACCACGGGACACGTGGCAGTACTTC

d_call: .
clone_size: .
j_call: TRBJ1-2
v_call: TRBV7-3
cdr3_aa: CASSLQANYGYTF
cdr3_nt: TGTGCCAGCAGCCTACAGGCTAACTATGGCTACACCTTC

d_call: .
clone_size: .
j_call: TRBJ2-3
v_call: TRBV9
cdr3_aa: CASSANTDTQYF
cdr3_nt: TGTGCCAGCAGCGCCAACACAGATACGCAGTATTTT

d_call: .
clone_size: few
j_call: TRBJ2-1
v_call: TRBV29-1
cdr3_aa: CSVHLGREGGNEQFF
cdr3_nt: TGCAGCGTCCACCTTGGGCGCGAAGGGGGGAATGAGCAGTTCTTC

d_call: .
clone_size: few
j_call: TRBJ2-2
v_call: TRBV19
cdr3_aa: CASSIVWSTGELFF
cdr3_nt: TGTGCCAGTAGTATTGTGTGGAGCACCGGGGAGCTGTTTTTT

d_call: TRBD2
clone_size: .
j_call: TRBJ2-1
v_call: TRBV6-5
cdr3_aa: CASREPTSGRRLFF
cdr3_nt: TGTGCCAGCAGGGAGCCGACTAGCGGGAGGCGGTTGTTCTTC

d_call: .
clone_size: few
j_call: TRBJ2-7
v_call: TRBV5-4
cdr3_aa: CASSFLGREQYF
cdr3_nt: TGTGCCAGCAGCTTCCTAGGCCGCGAGCAGTACTTC

d_call: .
clone_size: .
j_call: TRBJ2-1
v_call: TRBV11-3
cdr3_aa: CASSLARSYPEQFF
cdr3_nt: TGTGCCAGCAGCTTAGCCCGGAGTTATCCTGAGCAGTTCTTC

d_call: .
clone_size: .
j_call: TRBJ1-1
v_call: TRBV20-1
cdr3_aa: CSARFQGTFF
cdr3_nt: TGCAGTGCTAGATTCCAGGGAACTTTCTTT

d_call: .
clone_size: .
j_call: TRBJ2-7
v_call: TRBV7-2
cdr3_aa: CASSADGAYEQYF
cdr3_nt: TGTGCCAGCAGCGCCGACGGCGCCTACGAGCAGTACTTC

d_call: TRBD1
clone_size: .
j_call: TRBJ1-4
v_call: TRBV5-1
cdr3_aa: CASSSQGAADEKLFF
cdr3_nt: TGCGCCAGCAGCTCACAGGGGGCGGCGGATGAAAAACTGTTTTTT

d_call: TRBD1
clone_size: .
j_call: TRBJ1-1
v_call: TRBV14
cdr3_aa: CASSQAPGQLNTEAFF
cdr3_nt: TGTGCCAGCAGCCAGGCCCCGGGACAGCTGAACACTGAAGCTTTCTTT

d_call: .
clone_size: few
j_call: TRBJ2-7
v_call: TRBV21-1
cdr3_aa: CARDTGRLAGAYEQYF
cdr3_nt: TGTGCCAGGGATACCGGACGACTAGCGGGGGCCTACGAGCAGTACTTC

d_call: .
clone_size: .
j_call: TRBJ1-5
v_call: TRBV15
cdr3_aa: CATSRVRGSNQPQHF
cdr3_nt: TGTGCCACCAGCAGGGTCAGGGGAAGCAATCAGCCCCAGCATTTT

d_call: .
clone_size: .
j_call: TRBJ1-5
v_call: TRBV28
cdr3_aa: CASRVTLGGNQPQHF
cdr3_nt: TGTGCCAGCAGGGTTACTTTAGGAGGGAATCAGCCCCAGCATTTT

d_call: .
clone_size: .
j_call: TRBJ2-1
v_call: TRBV6-4
cdr3_aa: CASSDVGTPDNEQFF
cdr3_nt: TGTGCCAGCAGTGACGTCGGGACACCGGACAATGAGCAGTTCTTC

d_call: TRBD2
clone_size: .
j_call: TRBJ2-7
v_call: TRBV6-6
cdr3_aa: CASTPLGLARYEQYF
cdr3_nt: TGTGCCAGCACCCCTTTAGGACTAGCCCGGTACGAGCAGTACTTC

d_call: TRBD2
clone_size: few
j_call: TRBJ2-7
v_call: TRBV10-1
cdr3_aa: CASISGSGEQYF
cdr3_nt: TGCGCCAGCATTAGCGGGAGCGGCGAGCAGTACTTC

d_call: .
clone_size: .
j_call: TRBJ2-5
v_call: TRBV27
cdr3_aa: CASSLAFRYQETQYF
cdr3_nt: TGTGCCAGCAGTTTAGCCTTCAGGTACCAAGAGACCCAGTACTTC

d_call: TRBD2
clone_size: .
j_call: TRBJ2-1
v_call: TRBV9
cdr3_aa: CASSVAVSGSSYNEQFF
cdr3_nt: TGTGCCAGCAGCGTAGCGGTTAGCGGGAGCTCCTACAATGAGCAGTTCTTC

d_call: TRBD2
clone_size: few
j_call: TRBJ2-1
v_call: TRBV5-4
cdr3_aa: CASSRTSGRGSYNEQFF
cdr3_nt: TGTGCCAGCAGCAGGACTAGCGGGAGGGGCTCCTACAATGAGCAGTTCTTC

d_call: .
clone_size: few
j_call: TRBJ1-2
v_call: TRBV30
cdr3_aa: CAWSPGTIWYTF
cdr3_nt: TGTGCCTGGAGTCCCGGGACGATCTGGTACACCTTC

d_call: .
clone_size: .
j_call: TRBJ2-7
v_call: TRBV7-8
cdr3_aa: CASSPHPGSEQYF
cdr3_nt: TGTGCCAGCAGCCCACATCCGGGAAGCGAGCAGTACTTC

d_call: TRBD2
clone_size: few
j_call: TRBJ2-7
v_call: TRBV6-1
cdr3_aa: CASSREGTYEQYF
cdr3_nt: TGTGCCAGTAGCAGGGAGGGTACCTACGAGCAGTACTTC

d_call: .
clone_size: .
j_call: TRBJ2-7
v_call: TRBV19
cdr3_aa: CASSPQPTTHEQYF
cdr3_nt: TGTGCCAGTAGTCCTCAGCCCACTACGCACGAGCAGTACTTC

d_call: .
clone_size: few
j_call: TRBJ2-7
v_call: TRBV5-4
cdr3_aa: CASSLDVGPDEQYF
cdr3_nt: TGTGCCAGCAGCTTGGATGTAGGACCTGACGAGCAGTACTTC

d_call: TRBD1
clone_size: .
j_call: TRBJ2-2
v_call: TRBV28
cdr3_aa: CASWDRKNTGELFF
cdr3_nt: TGTGCCAGTTGGGACAGGAAGAACACCGGGGAGCTGTTTTTT

d_call: .
clone_size: .
j_call: TRBJ1-2
v_call: TRBV30
cdr3_aa: CAWNLPGGYTF
cdr3_nt: TGTGCCTGGAATCTTCCGGGTGGCTACACCTTC